Included here is one T cell receptor (beta chain) sequence, with context. The sample originates from a study of blood T cell repertoires in COVID-19. About the study: From T cells, B-cell-depleted T cells, or PBMCs came the material, which was cDNA or gDNA.

Per the germline V gene, CDR1 is KGHSH and CDR2 is LQKENI. The CDR3 is 11 amino acids. The V gene lost 8 bases and the J gene lost 5 bases, with 4 bases spanning the gap. Sequencing was performed with immunoSEQ multiplex PCR; in TCRdb, only in-frame clones are kept and a portion is missing. The sample consists of 200,000 to 300,000 clones, around 90% of them appearing once. The chain combines TRBV18 with TRBJ1-6; D is unresolved. Material: peripheral blood. The sequence was collected from a human donor in a cohort sampled during active COVID-19. The CDR3 DNA sequence: TGTGCCAGCCACAATAATTCACCCCTCCACTTT. As protein: CASHNNSPLHF.